A single sample is the source of the 32 T cell receptor beta chains below, sequenced in a study of blood T cells in healthy people across ages. Next came a second PCR, run for roughly 6 to 11 cycles, which used a sample-barcoded 5' primer along with a J-beta primer mix. One entry per CDR3 protein, called by TCRdb with MiXCR from the 5' RACE reads. In the table there are 1.4 million or so distinct CDR3 sequences, 35% to 45% of which are singletons. The sequenced sample consisted of blood. The receptors stem from a woman between 18 and 30 years old in good health.

Only a few counts were recorded for this clonotype. A junction boundary mismatches the germline segment, possibly from a read error. The chain carries TRBV12-3 or TRBV12-4 and TRBJ1-2; unclear D gene. CDR3 length: 13 amino acids. The CDR3 DNA reads TGTTCCAGCAGCACCGGAGCTTTTTATGGCTACACCTTC. It is translated as CSSSTGAFYGYTF.

The J gene is TRBJ2-1, the V gene TRBV20-1, with TRBD2 as a possible D gene (5 bases). The J call could be wrong; TRBJ2-7 is a better fit for the DNA end. Germline V lookup: CDR1 DFQATT, CDR2 SNEGSKA (reference sequence). This CDR3 region has 15 residues. This CDR3 reads CSASRTLGSSHEQYF. The CDR3 DNA reads TGCAGTGCTAGCCGCACCCTAGGCTCTAGCCACGAGCAGTACTTC.

V and J are TRBV24-1 and TRBJ2-1; D tentatively fits TRBD1 or TRBD2 (5 bases each). Trimming stripped 7 bases from V and 2 bases from J, with 14 bases between. This CDR3 has 15 amino acids. Per the germline V gene, CDR1 is KGHDR and CDR2 is SFDVKD. CDR3 DNA sequence: TGTGCCACCAGCGGGGCCATTGTGACCTACAATGAGCAGTTCTTC. Residues: CATSGAIVTYNEQFF.

The V call is TRBV20-1, the J call TRBJ2-1, with D possibly matching TRBD2 (7 bases). Trimming took off 0 bases at V and 7 bases at J, with 19 bases between the two ends. CDR1 is DFQATT and CDR2 is SNEGSKA in the germline V gene (reference sequence). This CDR3 has 16 amino acids. The CDR3 DNA reads as TGCAGTGCTAGAGATCGAGGGGGGGTGGGTTTTAATGAGCAGTTCTTC. Protein product: CSARDRGGVGFNEQFF.

In this sample, this clonotype turned up many times. V usage is TRBV6-1 and J usage is TRBJ2-3, with unresolved D. The germline V gene encodes CDR1 MNHNS and CDR2 SASEGT. This CDR3 has 15 amino acids. V lost 2 bases and J 4 bases, leaving 13 bases between the germline ends. As DNA, the CDR3 is TGTGCCAGCAGTGAAATGATGGCTTCTTCAGATACGCAGTATTTT. Amino acids: CASSEMMASSDTQYF.

This chain connects TRBV5-1 to TRBJ1-6, with TRBD1 matching over 7 bases. The germline V gene encodes CDR1 SGHRS and CDR2 YFSETQ. After removal of 4 bases from V and 4 bases from J, the junction contained 11 bases not matched to a gene. The CDR3 extends over 17 amino acids. The CDR3 region is CASSLHGQDGYNSPLHF. For the CDR3, the DNA is TGCGCCAGCAGCCTACATGGACAGGACGGTTATAATTCACCCCTCCACTTT.

There are a few counts of this clonotype. The CDR3 region has the DNA TGCAGTGCTCACCCCTCCCAGCTATCAGGGAATACGCAGTATTTT. This codes for CSAHPSQLSGNTQYF. The V gene is TRBV20-1, the J gene TRBJ2-3, with a weak D call TRBD1 (5 bases). CDR1 and CDR2 (germline): DFQATT, SNEGSKA (reference sequence). With 5 bases removed from V and 7 bases from J, the gap between germline ends came to 22 bases. The length of the CDR3 is 15 residues.

This chain uses TRBV6-2 or TRBV6-3 with TRBJ1-3; D remains ambiguous. Germline V gene sequence: CDR1 MNHEY, CDR2 SVGEGT. There are 13 residues in the CDR3. With 0 bases removed from V and 3 bases from J, the gap between germline ends came to 3 bases. The CDR3 loop reads CASSYSNGNTIYF. In DNA form, the CDR3 reads TGTGCCAGCAGTTACTCGAATGGAAACACCATATATTTT.

This clonotype turned up a few times. The V gene is TRBV5-5, the J gene TRBJ2-1, with 10 bases matching TRBD1. The junction had 3 bases not matched to a gene; V was cut back by 0 bases and J by 6 bases. The CDR3 is 15 amino acids. From germline, CDR1 is SGHKS and CDR2 YYEKEE (reference sequence). CDR3 nucleotide sequence: TGTGCCAGCAGCTTGGCCGGGACAGGGGCCAATGAGCAGTTCTTC. As protein: CASSLAGTGANEQFF.

There are a few counts of this clonotype. V and J are TRBV6-1 and TRBJ1-2; D call uncertain. This CDR3 has 13 residues. The ends were cut back, 4 bases at V and 8 bases at J, with 14 bases in the middle. Looked up from germline, CDR1 is MNHNS and CDR2 is SASEGT. Written as DNA, the CDR3 is TGTGCCAGCAGTGCCTTCGACATGGGCGGCTACACCTTC. Translation: CASSAFDMGGYTF.

The sample holds many counts of this clonotype. The chain combines TRBV7-2 with TRBJ2-7, with TRBD2 as a possible D gene (6 bases). Germline V gene data show CDR1 as SGHTA and CDR2 as FQGNSA. V dropped 5 bases and J dropped 3 bases, with 11 bases sitting between them. The CDR3 contains 13 residues. CDR3 in amino acids: CASSDGTYYEQYF. In DNA, the CDR3 is TGTGCCAGCAGCGACGGGACTTACTACGAGCAGTACTTC.

This rearrangement joins TRBV27 to TRBJ1-2; 8 bases align to TRBD1. Germline CDR1 MNHEY, CDR2 SMNVEV (reference sequence). V lost 6 bases and J lost 4; bases outside the gene matches: 13. The CDR3 is made up of 16 amino acids. In DNA form, the CDR3 reads TGTGCCAGCAGCAAGACTCCATCCGGACAGGGCTATGGCTACACCTTC. Protein product: CASSKTPSGQGYGYTF.

V gene TRBV30 combines with J gene TRBJ1-5, with 7 bases matching TRBD1. Per germline, CDR1 GTSNPN and CDR2 SVGIG (reference sequence). The J segment lost 4 bases and the V segment lost 3 bases, leaving 9 bases of the junction unmatched. This CDR3 has 15 residues. CDR3 coding DNA: TGTGCCTGGAGCCGAGGGACAGCTTATAATCAGCCCCAGCATTTT. Translation: CAWSRGTAYNQPQHF.

The genes are TRBV12-3 or TRBV12-4 and TRBJ1-5; D is undetermined. The ends were cut back, 8 bases at V and 4 bases at J, with 24 bases in the middle. The CDR3 runs 17 residues. The CDR3 sequence is CASGVAGHLTQNQPQHF. The DNA for the CDR3 is TGTGCCAGCGGGGTAGCGGGCCATCTCACGCAGAATCAGCCCCAGCATTTT.

This clonotype was observed a single time. The J gene is TRBJ2-7, the V gene TRBV30; 11 positions match TRBD1. CDR1 and CDR2 from the germline V gene are GTSNPN and SVGIG (reference sequence). The CDR3 runs 18 residues. V gave up 0 bases and J gave up 7 bases; unmatched junction bases: 17. CDR3: CAWSVSGQGAYWYNEQYF. CDR3 DNA: TGTGCCTGGAGTGTATCAGGACAGGGGGCGTATTGGTACAATGAGCAGTACTTC.

This chain joins TRBV29-1 and TRBJ2-2; no definite D call. Germline V gene lookup returns CDR1 SQVTM and CDR2 ANQGSEA. The V end lost 2 bases, the J end lost 4 bases, and 5 bases lay between the germline ends. This CDR3 comprises 12 residues. In DNA form, the CDR3 reads TGCAGCGTTGAAAGGGCCACCGGGGAGCTGTTTTTT. Translating it yields CSVERATGELFF.

This clonotype occurred a few times. V usage is TRBV2 and J usage is TRBJ1-1, with a possible D match to TRBD1 (6 bases). The germline gives CDR1 SNHLY, CDR2 FYNNEI. The V and J ends lost 6 bases and 7 bases respectively, with 9 bases between them. This CDR3 contains 11 residues. CDR3 DNA sequence: TGTGCCAGCAGAAGGGGGATTGAAGCTTTCTTT. It encodes CASRRGIEAFF.

This clonotype was seen at least ten times. This chain uses TRBV4-1 with TRBJ1-2, with D possibly being TRBD1 (6 bases). With 3 bases removed from V and 1 base from J, the gap between germline ends came to 12 bases. The CDR3 extends over 15 amino acids. From germline, CDR1 is MGHRA and CDR2 YSYEKL. CDR3 sequence (DNA): TGCGCCAGCAGCCAGTATAGACAGGATAACTATGGCTACACCTTC. As protein: CASSQYRQDNYGYTF.

This chain uses TRBV4-1 with TRBJ1-2; D gene ambiguous. This CDR3 is built from 13 residues. V was cut by 7 bases and J by 4 bases, with 13 bases left in between. Germline lookup yields CDR1 MGHRA and CDR2 YSYEKL. CDR3 nucleotide sequence: TGCGCCAGCAAGTTCGGGGAGGGCTATGGCTACACCTTC. Translating it yields CASKFGEGYGYTF.

V is TRBV7-8 and J is TRBJ2-3; TRBD2 aligns across 9 bases. Germline CDR1 and CDR2: SGHVS and FQNEAQ. J gave up 6 bases and V 2 bases, and 9 bases lay outside the gene matches. This CDR3 contains 16 residues. The CDR3 loop reads CASSLFDSGSIDTQYF. In nucleotides, the CDR3 is TGTGCCAGCAGCTTATTCGATAGCGGGAGTATCGATACGCAGTATTTT.

The chain is built from TRBV18 and TRBJ2-1; D may be TRBD2 (6 bases). Germline lookup yields CDR1 KGHSH and CDR2 LQKENI. V shed 1 base and J shed 4 bases, with 14 bases lying between them. This CDR3 has 16 residues. CDR3 bases: TGTGCCAGCTCACCACAACTAGCCCAAAGGTACAATGAGCAGTTCTTC. Protein: CASSPQLAQRYNEQFF.

V gene TRBV5-1 combines with J gene TRBJ1-4; the D is unclear. The germline V gene has CDR1 SGHRS and CDR2 YFSETQ. The CDR3 is made up of 15 amino acids. V dropped 0 bases and J dropped 8 bases, with 14 bases sitting between them. The CDR3 nucleotides read TGCGCCAGCAGCTTGGGGACGGTAACTGGGGAAAAACTGTTTTTT. It yields the protein CASSLGTVTGEKLFF.

The table lists this clonotype with a count of one. V is TRBV6-5 and J is TRBJ2-5; TRBD2 matches at 9 bases. The CDR3 is 16 amino acids. Germline-derived CDR1 and CDR2 are MNHEY and SVGAGI. Trimming took 2 bases from V and 11 from J; bases not matched to a gene: 15. The CDR3 DNA is TGTGCCAGCAGTTACGGTCTAGCGGGAATAGTCCATGAGCAGTACTTC. Translated: CASSYGLAGIVHEQYF.

The chain links TRBV6-2 or TRBV6-3 to TRBJ2-1; D remains ambiguous. Germline values: CDR1 MNHEY, CDR2 SVGEGT. This CDR3 comprises 13 residues. The germline V and J ends were trimmed by 6 bases and 7 bases, with 13 bases remaining between them. Written as DNA, the CDR3 is TGTGCCAGCAGCTCAGACGGTCGGAATGAGCAGTTCTTC. This gives the protein CASSSDGRNEQFF.

Remarks on this clonotype: A much larger clone differs by one base, so this may be a read error. This chain uses TRBV21-1 with TRBJ2-1; no check of the table's D call, TRBD1, against the DNA was made. TRBV21-1 is noted as a pseudogene. This CDR3 is built from 14 residues. This CDR3 is CASSKNGGLQTQFF. The CDR3 nucleotides read TGTGCCAGCAGCAAGAATGGGGGCTTGCAGACCCAGTTCTTC.

This clonotype came up a few times. The V call is TRBV9, the J call TRBJ1-2; D unresolved. Per germline, CDR1 SGDLS and CDR2 YYNGEE. V lost 2 bases, J lost 5 bases, and 13 bases lay in between. This CDR3 has 14 residues. The CDR3 nucleotides read TGTGCCAGCAGCGTCGCAGGCGAAAGTTATGGCTACACCTTC. This encodes CASSVAGESYGYTF. Combining the CDR3 with reference TRBV9 and TRBJ1-2 gives the whole variable domain DSGVTQTPKHLITATGQRVTLRCSPRSGDLSVYWYQQSLDQGLQFLIQYYNGEERAKGNILERFSAQQFPDLHSELNLSSLELGDSALYFCASSVAGESYGYTFGSGTRLTVV.

CDR3 nucleotide sequence: TGTGCCAGCAGCTTATCTTGGCTCTTCCAGGGGGACTATGGCTACACCTTC. As protein: CASSLSWLFQGDYGYTF. The chain links TRBV7-8 to TRBJ1-2; 7 nucleotides match TRBD1. The V segment lost 2 bases and the J segment 3 bases; nucleotides outside the gene matches: 12. Per germline, CDR1 SGHVS and CDR2 FQNEAQ. The CDR3 covers 17 residues.

V and J are TRBV6-5 and TRBJ1-2; weak D call: TRBD1 (5 bases). Trimming took 6 bases from V and 7 from J, leaving 21 bases between them. The CDR3 is 15 residues long. Germline CDR1 reads MNHEY; CDR2 reads SVGAGI. The CDR3 protein is CASSYGIRVLGGYTF. CDR3 bases: TGTGCCAGCAGCTACGGTATCAGGGTTCTTGGTGGCTACACCTTC.

The V call is TRBV6-6, the J call TRBJ2-3; D possibly corresponds to TRBD2 (5 bases). Germline CDR1 is MNHNY and CDR2 is SVGAGI (reference sequence). V was clipped by 7 bases and J by 2 bases, with 7 bases between them. This CDR3 contains 12 residues. CDR3 coding DNA: TGTGCCAGCATGAGGGTCACAGATACGCAGTATTTT. Protein: CASMRVTDTQYF.

In DNA form, the CDR3 reads TGTGCCAGCAGCCTCCGATTTACTTCCAAGGGCGAGCAGTACTTC. This translates into CASSLRFTSKGEQYF. The chain links TRBV7-2 to TRBJ2-7; D gene uncertain. Germline V lookup: CDR1 SGHTA, CDR2 FQGNSA. V was clipped by 5 bases and J by 6 bases, with 20 bases between them. The CDR3 runs to 15 residues.

This clonotype was seen only a few times. This rearrangement joins TRBV12-3 or TRBV12-4 to TRBJ1-2; D is uncertain. The length of the CDR3 is 14 residues. Trimming stripped 5 bases from V and 7 bases from J, with 17 bases between. The CDR3 is CASSARRASAGYTF. In DNA, the CDR3 is TGTGCCAGCAGTGCCCGAAGGGCCTCGGCTGGCTACACCTTC.

The chain recombines TRBV4-1 with TRBJ1-6; perhaps TRBD1 as D (5 bases). CDR3 length: 15 residues. Between the trimmed V and J ends, which lost 10 bases and 4 bases, there was a span of 17 bases. Germline V gene sequence: CDR1 MGHRA, CDR2 YSYEKL. The CDR3 DNA is TGCGCCACCCGGACAATAGGGCTATATAATTCACCCCTCCACTTT. Amino acids: CATRTIGLYNSPLHF.